The 30 T cell receptor beta chains below all came from one sample that was sequenced in a study of memory CD4+ T cells and cytomegalovirus serostatus. TCRdb's copy holds only in-frame clones and misses some; the assay was immunoSEQ multiplex PCR. This sample has 50,000 or so clones, with roughly 79% found just once. The sort gate was single viable CD3+CD4+CD8-CD45RO+ cells for memory CD4+ T cells. Sequenced input: memory CD4+ T cells from blood. These receptors were taken from an adult in good health and CMV-seronegative.

The chain recombines TRBV10-3 with TRBJ1-5; D may be TRBD1 (5 bases). Trimming removed 6 bases from V and 1 base from J, with 16 bases in between. The germline V gene encodes CDR1 ENHRY and CDR2 SYGVKD. CDR3 length: 16 amino acids. CDR3 in amino acids: CAISPGTGPSNQPQHF. The CDR3 DNA reads as TGTGCCATCAGCCCCGGAACAGGTCCAAGCAATCAGCCCCAGCATTTT.

The V call is TRBV7-2, the J call TRBJ2-3; 13 bases are shared with TRBD2. Trimming cost V 5 bases and J 6 bases; bases outside gene matches: 5. The CDR3 is 15 residues long. The germline CDR1 and CDR2 sequences are SGHTA and FQGNSA. Here the CDR3 reads CASSPGLAGPDTQYF. The DNA of the CDR3 is TGTGCCAGCAGCCCGGGACTAGCGGGGCCGGATACGCAGTATTTT. The entire variable domain, with the rest obtained from reference TRBV7-2 and TRBJ2-3, is as follows: GAGVSQSPSNKVTEKGKDVELRCDPISGHTALYWYRQSLGQGLEFLIYFQGNSAPDKSGLPSDRFSAERTGGSVSTLTIQRTQQEDSAVYLCASSPGLAGPDTQYFGPGTRLTVL.

The chain links TRBV4-1 to TRBJ1-2; 10 bases are a match to TRBD1. Germline V gene lookup returns CDR1 MGHRA and CDR2 YSYEKL. The CDR3 sequence is 16 residues long. J lost 4 bases, V lost 1 base, and 6 bases had no gene match. The CDR3 loop reads CASSQVTGGVGYGYTF. The CDR3 DNA reads as TGCGCCAGCAGCCAAGTGACAGGGGGCGTCGGCTATGGCTACACCTTC.

The rearrangement joins TRBV6-5 to TRBJ1-2, with TRBD1 identical over 7 bases. The germline CDR1 and CDR2 sequences are MNHEY and SVGAGI. The CDR3 is 16 residues long. The J segment lost 8 bases and the V segment lost 2 bases, leaving 14 bases of the junction unmatched. CDR3 DNA: TGTGCCAGCAGTTACAGCCAGGGGGACCCCTTGGGCGGCTACACCTTC. Encoded protein: CASSYSQGDPLGGYTF.

The table lists this clone with a few counts. CDR3 protein: CASSEMGGQPQHF. The CDR3 DNA reads as TGTGCCAGCAGTGAAATGGGTGGCCAGCCCCAGCATTTT. The gene calls are TRBV2 and TRBJ1-5; D is unresolved. V was pared by 2 bases and J by 7 bases, with 9 bases between. CDR1 is SNHLY and CDR2 is FYNNEI in the germline V gene. The CDR3 has 13 amino acids.

This clone is classed as medium-sized. The V call is TRBV5-1, the J call TRBJ2-5; TRBD1 aligns across 7 bases. J was trimmed by 4 bases and V by 0 bases; bases with no gene match: 3. Germline lookup yields CDR1 SGHRS and CDR2 YFSETQ. The CDR3 contains 14 residues. The CDR3 spells CASSLEGAGETQYF. The CDR3 DNA sequence: TGCGCCAGCAGCTTGGAGGGGGCCGGAGAGACCCAGTACTTC.

Only one count was recorded for this clone. The chain carries TRBV6-1 and TRBJ1-1; 10 bases line up with TRBD1. The germline CDR1 and CDR2 sequences are MNHNS and SASEGT. The CDR3 has 14 amino acids. V lost 4 bases, J lost 6 bases, and 5 bases stayed unmatched. The CDR3, as DNA: TGTGCCAGCAGTGGACAGGGGGCTTCGGCTGAAGCTTTCTTT. Amino acids: CASSGQGASAEAFF.

V is TRBV20-1 and J is TRBJ2-7, with D unresolved. V lost 3 bases, J lost 5 bases, and 2 bases lay in between. The CDR3 extends over 9 amino acids. Germline CDR1 DFQATT, CDR2 SNEGSKA (reference sequence). The CDR3 DNA reads TGCAGTGCTAGCCACGAGCAGTACTTC. Translating it yields CSASHEQYF.

Notes on this clone: Additional DNA sequences in this sample encode the identical CDR3. The CDR3: CASSFSRETQYF. DNA of the CDR3: TGTGCCAGCAGCTTCAGTAGAGAGACCCAGTACTTC. V and J are TRBV7-2 and TRBJ2-5; D is ambiguous. The CDR3 covers 12 residues. Trimming took 3 bases from V and 4 from J, leaving 6 bases between them. Germline V lookup: CDR1 SGHTA, CDR2 FQGNSA.

A single count supports this clone. This chain joins TRBV19 and TRBJ2-7, with D hard to call. The CDR3 totals 13 residues. The germline V gene encodes CDR1 LNHDA and CDR2 SQIVND (reference sequence). Trimming removed 3 bases at V and 6 bases at J, with 12 bases between. CDR3 nucleotides: TGTGCCAGTAGTATTAACTCCGGTGGCGAGCAGTACTTC. This encodes CASSINSGGEQYF.

The gene calls are TRBV6-1 and TRBJ1-3; 7 bases fit TRBD1. CDR3 length: 15 residues. The germline CDR1 and CDR2 sequences are MNHNS and SASEGT. With 4 bases clipped from V and 2 bases from J, the junction kept 5 bases outside the gene matches. For the CDR3, the DNA is TGTGCCAGCAGTGGTCAGACAGGGACTGGAAACACCATATATTTT. It specifies CASSGQTGTGNTIYF.

This chain connects TRBV10-3 to TRBJ2-1; 12 positions match TRBD2. This CDR3 is 19 amino acids long. The germline V gene has CDR1 ENHRY and CDR2 SYGVKD. V trimming: 4 bases; J trimming: 0 bases; junction bases outside the gene matches: 10. For the CDR3, the DNA is TGTGCCATCAGTGGAACCGGACTAGCGGGGTCGAGCTCCTACAATGAGCAGTTCTTC. It yields the protein CAISGTGLAGSSSYNEQFF.

The J gene is TRBJ1-1, the V gene TRBV7-2; D remains ambiguous. Germline V CDR1 and CDR2: SGHTA, FQGNSA. This CDR3 has 15 amino acids. V was cut by 5 bases and J by 0 bases, with 13 bases left in between. As DNA, the CDR3 is TGTGCCAGCAGCCCTCGGACCCCGTTGAACACTGAAGCTTTCTTT. The encoded protein is CASSPRTPLNTEAFF.

J is TRBJ2-7 and V is TRBV6-4; a weak D match, TRBD2 (6 bases). Trimming left V 7 bases short and J 7 bases short, with 20 bases between. CDR1 and CDR2 from the germline V gene are MRHNA and SNTAGT. This CDR3 is 14 amino acids long. CDR3 protein: CASTLGRGGNEQYF. As DNA, the CDR3 is TGTGCCAGCACTTTGGGCCGGGGAGGAAATGAGCAGTACTTC.

This clone was recorded a few times. The J gene is TRBJ2-2, the V gene TRBV5-1, with TRBD1 as a possible D gene (5 bases). Looked up from germline, CDR1 is SGHRS and CDR2 is YFSETQ. CDR3 length: 14 residues. V was cut by 5 bases and J by 0 bases, with 8 bases left in between. The CDR3 loop is CASRGRANTGELFF. DNA of the CDR3: TGCGCCAGCAGAGGCAGGGCGAACACCGGGGAGCTGTTTTTT.

The rearrangement links TRBV18 to TRBJ2-3, with D uncertain. This CDR3 is 15 amino acids long. V was shortened by 6 bases and J by 1 base, with 14 bases between the two germline ends. Per the germline V gene, CDR1 is KGHSH and CDR2 is LQKENI. CDR3 sequence reads: CASSLIARGTDTQYF. The CDR3 coding sequence is TGTGCCAGCTCCCTCATCGCCCGAGGCACAGATACGCAGTATTTT.

This clone was picked up a small number of times. The CDR3, as DNA: TGTGCCAGCAGCTGGGGTAGGGACACTGAAGCTTTCTTT. Protein sequence: CASSWGRDTEAFF. This chain uses TRBV7-9 with TRBJ1-1; no clear D. Germline CDR1 SEHNR, CDR2 FQNEAQ (reference sequence). With 4 bases removed from V and 3 bases from J, the gap between germline ends came to 9 bases. The length of the CDR3 is 13 residues.

The rearrangement uses TRBV5-1 and TRBJ1-4; 11 bases are a match to TRBD1. The CDR3 has 15 residues. The germline gives CDR1 SGHRS, CDR2 YFSETQ. The ends lost 3 bases at V and 8 bases at J; junction bases unmatched: 6. The CDR3 DNA follows: TGCGCCAGCAGCTCGGACAGGGGGCCGGGAGAAAAACTGTTTTTT. Translation gives CASSSDRGPGEKLFF.

The gene calls are TRBV10-2 and TRBJ2-4, with D hard to call. Trimming removed 4 bases from V and 0 bases from J, with 4 bases in between. The CDR3 runs 13 residues. CDR1 and CDR2 from the germline V gene are WSHSY and SAAADI. The CDR3: CASSALAKNIQYF. For the CDR3, the DNA is TGCGCCAGCAGTGCACTAGCCAAAAACATTCAGTACTTC.

The chain joins TRBV7-2 to TRBJ1-1; the match to TRBD1 covers 9 bases. Germline CDR1 reads SGHTA; CDR2 reads FQGNSA. The CDR3 spans 16 residues. J was trimmed by 1 base and V by 5 bases; bases with no gene match: 8. CDR3 nucleotide sequence: TGTGCCAGCAGCGACTACAGGGGGCTGTGGAACACTGAAGCTTTCTTT. This sequence encodes CASSDYRGLWNTEAFF.

The chain links TRBV5-1 to TRBJ2-3; 8 nucleotides line up with TRBD1. V lost 2 bases and J lost 5; bases outside the gene matches: 1. CDR3 length: 13 amino acids. The germline V gene has CDR1 SGHRS and CDR2 YFSETQ. As DNA, the CDR3 is TGCGCCAGCAGCTTACAGGGGGTAGATACGCAGTATTTT. It yields the protein CASSLQGVDTQYF.

The rearrangement joins TRBV7-8 to TRBJ1-1; D unresolved. CDR1 and CDR2 (germline): SGHVS, FQNEAQ. V was shortened by 3 bases and J by 4 bases, with 9 bases between the two germline ends. The CDR3 has 13 amino acids. The CDR3 sequence is CASSLSRTTEAFF. The CDR3, as DNA: TGTGCCAGCAGCTTGTCACGGACCACTGAAGCTTTCTTT.

This clone has a handful of counts. V is TRBV14 and J is TRBJ1-1; tentative D call: TRBD1 (6 bases). This CDR3 region has 14 residues. V was trimmed by 4 bases and J by 7 bases, leaving 16 bases between them. From germline, CDR1 is SGHDN and CDR2 FVKESK. CDR3 sequence: CASSRGGGQLEAFF. In DNA form, the CDR3 reads TGTGCCAGCAGCCGAGGAGGGGGGCAGCTTGAAGCTTTCTTT.

The chain is built from TRBV19 and TRBJ2-7, with 8 positions matching TRBD2. With V trimmed by 7 bases and J by 4 bases, 12 bases remained unmatched. The CDR3 extends over 15 amino acids. The germline V gene encodes CDR1 LNHDA and CDR2 SQIVND (reference sequence). The CDR3 region is CASTPNSGEKYEQYF. The CDR3 nucleotides read TGTGCCAGTACCCCCAATAGCGGGGAGAAATACGAGCAGTACTTC.

V and J are TRBV7-3 and TRBJ2-5, with D tentatively TRBD2 (5 bases). With 2 bases removed from V and 5 bases from J, the gap between germline ends came to 12 bases. CDR1 and CDR2 (germline): SGHTA, FQGTGA. This CDR3 has 14 residues. CDR3 protein: CASSLGGSAETQYF. CDR3 nucleotides: TGTGCCAGCAGCTTAGGCGGGTCGGCGGAGACCCAGTACTTC. Full variable domain (outside the CDR3, taken from reference TRBV7-3 and TRBJ2-5): GAGVSQTPSNKVTEKGKYVELRCDPISGHTALYWYRQSLGQGPEFLIYFQGTGAADDSGLPNDRFFAVRPEGSVSTLKIQRTERGDSAVYLCASSLGGSAETQYFGPGTRLLVL.

The J gene is TRBJ2-1, the V gene TRBV5-1; the match to TRBD2 covers 7 bases. V was pared by 0 bases and J by 0 bases, with 9 bases of the junction left unmatched. The germline V gene encodes CDR1 SGHRS and CDR2 YFSETQ. The CDR3 is 18 amino acids. CDR3: CASSLGGGGPSSYNEQFF. CDR3 sequence (DNA): TGCGCCAGCAGCTTGGGTGGCGGGGGACCCAGCTCCTACAATGAGCAGTTCTTC.

The chain uses TRBV14 and TRBJ2-1, with D hard to call. Germline lookup yields CDR1 SGHDN and CDR2 FVKESK. V was pared by 4 bases and J by 0 bases, with 4 bases between. The CDR3 extends over 13 amino acids. CDR3 residues: CASSRSSYNEQFF. In DNA, the CDR3 is TGTGCCAGCAGCCGAAGCTCCTACAATGAGCAGTTCTTC. The variable domain in full, with the rest retrieved from reference TRBV14 and TRBJ2-1, is EAGVTQFPSHSVIEKGQTVTLRCDPISGHDNLYWYRRVMGKEIKFLLHFVKESKQDESGMPNNRFLAERTGGTYSTLKVQPAELEDSGVYFCASSRSSYNEQFFGPGTRLTVL.

The V gene is TRBV4-2, the J gene TRBJ1-5, with 7 bases that match TRBD1. The CDR3 is made up of 16 amino acids. V lost 1 base to trimming and J lost 3 bases; unmatched junction nucleotides: 6. The V gene's germline CDR1 is LGHNA and CDR2 YNFKEQ. DNA of the CDR3: TGTGCCAGCAGCCAAGCCATGGACAGGTCCAATCAGCCCCAGCATTTT. This codes for CASSQAMDRSNQPQHF.

This chain links TRBV18 with TRBJ1-1; perhaps TRBD1 as D (5 bases). Germline V CDR1 and CDR2: KGHSH, LQKENI. The CDR3 length is 15 residues. V lost 2 bases to trimming and J lost 7 bases, with 17 bases between them. The chain's CDR3 is CASSPRSTGLDEAFF. CDR3 coding DNA: TGTGCCAGCTCACCAAGGAGTACGGGGCTGGATGAAGCTTTCTTT.

The chain uses TRBV5-1 and TRBJ1-2; the match to TRBD1 covers 9 bases. Trimming removed 3 bases from V and 8 bases from J; junction bases left unmatched: 8. Germline values: CDR1 SGHRS, CDR2 YFSETQ. CDR3 size: 14 residues. The CDR3 loop is CASSWDRESWGYTF. The DNA for the CDR3 is TGCGCCAGCAGCTGGGACAGGGAATCTTGGGGCTACACCTTC.